The 11 T cell receptor beta chains below were found in one sample sequenced in a study of beta chain features in type 1 diabetes. The study, taken as a whole, reports: In every one of the four CD4+ subsets, TCRB CDR3s were moderately but significantly shorter in Type 1 diabetes patients.

Sequenced material consisted of expressed TCRB transcripts (all of the isolated RNA was reverse transcribed). Sequencing used immunoSEQ multiplex PCR; TCRdb keeps in-frame clones, though not all of them. The sample has 20,000 to 25,000 clones, about three fifths seen once; the top ten hold roughly 0.37%. Antigens of these TCRs are unknown. The source material was stem cell memory CD4+ T cells from blood. These receptors were obtained from a man between 18 and 35 years old with type 1 diabetes.

This clone was seen more than once but under ten times. V and J are TRBV19 and TRBJ2-7, with TRBD1 identical over 7 bases. This CDR3 spans 14 amino acids. With V trimmed by 2 bases and J by 0 bases, 1 base remained unmatched. CDR1 and CDR2 from the germline V gene are LNHDA and SQIVND (reference sequence). This CDR3 reads CASSIRQGSYEQYF. The CDR3 DNA reads TGTGCCAGTAGTATAAGACAGGGCTCCTACGAGCAGTACTTC.

This clone was seen more than once but under ten times. V and J are TRBV19 and TRBJ2-5; 13 nucleotides align to TRBD2. The CDR3 contains 15 residues. Trimming cost V 6 bases and J 5 bases; bases outside gene matches: 6. CDR1 is LNHDA, CDR2 SQIVND, per germline (reference sequence). This CDR3 is CASRETSGRTETQYF. For the CDR3, the DNA is TGTGCCAGTAGGGAGACTAGCGGGAGGACCGAGACCCAGTACTTC.

V gene TRBV7-6 combines with J gene TRBJ1-1; D gene ambiguous. Germline assignment: CDR1 SGHVS and CDR2 FNYEAQ. V gave up 5 bases and J gave up 2 bases, with 15 bases separating them. CDR3 length: 15 residues. The CDR3 region has the DNA TGTGCCAGCAGCACACTAGTCGCAGTAAACACTGAAGCTTTCTTT. This translates into CASSTLVAVNTEAFF.

The rearrangement joins TRBV5-1 to TRBJ2-5; D gene uncertain. V dropped 0 bases and J dropped 1 base, with 4 bases sitting between them. There are 13 residues in the CDR3. Germline V CDR1 and CDR2: SGHRS, YFSETQ. The CDR3 protein is CASSLAVQETQYF. As DNA, the CDR3 is TGCGCCAGCAGCTTGGCCGTCCAAGAGACCCAGTACTTC.

In DNA form, the CDR3 reads TGCGCCAGCAGCTCCAGGGAAGTGGGGGGCTACACCTTC. Residues: CASSSREVGGYTF. The chain joins TRBV5-1 to TRBJ1-2, with a possible D match to TRBD1 (5 bases). The V end was cut by 3 bases, the J end by 8 bases, with 14 bases between. The length of the CDR3 is 13 residues. Germline CDR1 and CDR2: SGHRS and YFSETQ.

This rearrangement joins TRBV2 to TRBJ1-2; D ambiguous. There are 15 residues in the CDR3. CDR1 SNHLY and CDR2 FYNNEI come from the germline V gene. V was pared by 1 base and J by 7 bases, with 16 bases between. The CDR3 sequence: CASSEVIPGGSGYTF. DNA of the CDR3: TGTGCCAGCAGTGAAGTTATCCCTGGAGGATCTGGCTACACCTTC.

The genes are TRBV30 and TRBJ1-6, with TRBD1 matching over 10 bases. Germline V gene data show CDR1 as GTSNPN and CDR2 as SVGIG (reference sequence). The CDR3 spans 13 residues. The V and J ends lost 3 bases and 7 bases, in that order; junction bases with no gene match: 0. CDR3 sequence reads: CAWRDRGNSPLHF. In DNA form, the CDR3 reads TGTGCCTGGAGGGACAGGGGGAATTCACCCCTCCACTTT.

This clone appeared a few times. The chain has TRBV6-5 and TRBJ2-7, with 8 bases lining up with TRBD1. J lost 4 bases, V lost 8 bases, and 13 bases had no gene match. The CDR3 consists of 15 residues. The germline CDR1 and CDR2 sequences are MNHEY and SVGAGI. CDR3 region: CASGSSTGQAYEQYF. CDR3 bases: TGTGCCAGCGGATCCAGTACGGGACAGGCTTACGAGCAGTACTTC.

The rearrangement links TRBV5-5 to TRBJ2-5, with 11 nucleotides matching TRBD2. The CDR3 covers 16 residues. V dropped 1 base and J dropped 4; count of bases not matched to a gene: 6. Per germline, CDR1 SGHKS and CDR2 YYEKEE (reference sequence). Here the CDR3 reads CASSLSLAGGVETQYF. CDR3 coding DNA: TGTGCCAGCAGCTTGTCCCTAGCGGGGGGAGTAGAGACCCAGTACTTC. The entire variable domain, with the rest obtained from reference TRBV5-5 and TRBJ2-5, is as follows: DAGVTQSPTHLIKTRGQQVTLRCSPISGHKSVSWYQQVLGQGPQFIFQYYEKEERGRGNFPDRFSARQFPNYSSELNVNALLLGDSALYLCASSLSLAGGVETQYFGPGTRLLVL.

The V gene is TRBV4-3, the J gene TRBJ2-5, with 10 bases identical to TRBD2. V lost 0 bases and J lost 4; bases outside the gene matches: 8. Looked up from germline, CDR1 is LGHNA and CDR2 is YSLEER. This CDR3 contains 17 residues. This CDR3 reads CASSQDSGLAVRETQYF. Here the CDR3 DNA reads TGCGCCAGCAGCCAAGATAGCGGACTAGCGGTGAGAGAGACCCAGTACTTC.

This clone was seen only once. The J gene is TRBJ2-7, the V gene TRBV5-1, with D possibly TRBD1 on 6 matching bases. Germline CDR1 and CDR2: SGHRS and YFSETQ. This CDR3 is 15 amino acids long. V dropped 0 bases and J dropped 0 bases, with 10 bases sitting between them. DNA of the CDR3: TGCGCCAGCAGCTTGGGAGGGACAAACTCCTACGAGCAGTACTTC. As protein: CASSLGGTNSYEQYF.